The 22 T cell receptor beta chains below all came from one sample that was sequenced in a study of blood T cell repertoires in COVID-19. Clones were sequenced by immunoSEQ multiplex PCR, and TCRdb holds only the in-frame ones, with some missing. Of roughly 63,000 clones listed, under 85% are singletons. Sequences were obtained from peripheral blood. These receptors were taken from a woman older than 75 with acute or convalescent COVID-19.

The chain is built from TRBV3-1 (or the pseudogene TRBV3-2) and TRBJ2-1; 9 bases agree with TRBD2. The trim removed 2 bases at V and 9 bases at J, leaving 5 bases unmatched. The V gene's germline CDR1 is LGHDT and CDR2 YNNKEL (reference sequence). The CDR3 consists of 14 residues. The CDR3 sequence is CASSQQGLAGEQFF. The CDR3, as DNA: TGTGCCAGCAGCCAACAGGGACTAGCAGGTGAGCAGTTCTTC.

The rearrangement links TRBV6-5 to TRBJ1-5, with TRBD1 as a possible D gene (5 bases). The CDR3 has 15 amino acids. CDR1 is MNHEY, CDR2 SVGAGI, per germline. The V end lost 5 bases, the J end lost 2 bases, and 13 bases lay between the germline ends. CDR3 protein: CASSPDWGGNQPQHF. CDR3 DNA: TGTGCCAGCAGTCCCGACTGGGGGGGCAATCAGCCCCAGCATTTT.

This chain links TRBV19 with TRBJ2-3, with TRBD2 matching over 8 bases. The CDR3 is made up of 15 amino acids. Looked up from germline, CDR1 is LNHDA and CDR2 is SQIVND (reference sequence). Germline trimming cut 4 bases from V and 1 base from J; bases unmatched to any gene: 4. The CDR3 is CASSTGLGRTDTQYF. The CDR3 nucleotides are TGTGCCAGTAGTACGGGACTAGGACGCACAGATACGCAGTATTTT.

The chain couples TRBV27 to TRBJ2-7; 11 bases are shared with TRBD1. Losses at the gene ends were 1 base for V and 1 base for J; bases not matched to a gene: 6. This CDR3 comprises 17 residues. CDR1 MNHEY and CDR2 SMNVEV come from the germline V gene (reference sequence). CDR3 in DNA: TGTGCCAGCAGTTTATTGTCCGGGACAGGGGGTTCCTACGAGCAGTACTTC. This sequence encodes CASSLLSGTGGSYEQYF.

J is TRBJ2-3 and V is TRBV7-2; TRBD2 aligns across 14 bases. The CDR3 extends over 18 amino acids. Unmatched junction bases numbered 10, after V lost 1 base and J lost 7 bases. CDR1 is SGHTA and CDR2 is FQGNSA in the germline V gene. DNA of the CDR3: TGTGCCAGCAGCTTAGTGGGGACCGGGACTAGCGGGAGAAATACGCAGTATTTT. Protein: CASSLVGTGTSGRNTQYF.

The chain recombines TRBV27 with TRBJ1-1; 7 positions agree with TRBD1. The length of the CDR3 is 14 residues. Germline loops: CDR1 MNHEY, CDR2 SMNVEV (reference sequence). V lost 5 bases and J lost 8; bases outside the gene matches: 11. CDR3 sequence (DNA): TGTGCCAGCAGTCAGGGGGATGTTGGGGGCGAAGCTTTCTTT. Translation: CASSQGDVGGEAFF.

The rearrangement links TRBV6-5 to TRBJ1-5, with no clear D. Germline assignment: CDR1 MNHEY and CDR2 SVGAGI. The CDR3 spans 15 residues. V was cut by 5 bases and J by 3 bases, with 14 bases left in between. The CDR3 DNA is TGTGCCAGCAGTCCCGGCACGGACTTCAATCAGCCCCAGCATTTT. Translation gives CASSPGTDFNQPQHF.

In its sample, this clone was seen a few times. This chain joins TRBV6-5 and TRBJ1-6; TRBD1 matches at 9 bases. Germline trimming cut 4 bases from V and 9 bases from J; bases unmatched to any gene: 7. The CDR3 runs to 15 residues. Per germline, CDR1 MNHEY and CDR2 SVGAGI. The CDR3 protein is CASSSQGASSSPLHF. CDR3 DNA sequence: TGTGCCAGCAGTTCACAGGGGGCAAGCAGTTCACCCCTCCACTTT.

V gene TRBV5-1 combines with J gene TRBJ2-3; D gene uncertain. The CDR3 runs 16 residues. Trimming took off 0 bases at V and 0 bases at J, with 11 bases between the two ends. Germline V gene sequence: CDR1 SGHRS, CDR2 YFSETQ. This CDR3 is CASSLGLQISTDTQYF. The CDR3 DNA sequence: TGCGCCAGCAGCTTGGGTCTACAGATAAGCACAGATACGCAGTATTTT.

This clone was seen only a few times. V is TRBV6-5 and J is TRBJ2-7; D possibly corresponds to TRBD1 (5 bases). The germline V gene has CDR1 MNHEY and CDR2 SVGAGI. Deletions cut 2 bases from V and 0 bases from J, with 11 bases between. CDR3 length: 15 residues. The CDR3 sequence is CASSYGASSSYEQYF. The DNA for the CDR3 is TGTGCCAGCAGTTACGGGGCGAGCAGCTCCTACGAGCAGTACTTC.

V gene TRBV18 combines with J gene TRBJ2-1; the match to TRBD2 covers 9 bases. From germline, CDR1 is KGHSH and CDR2 LQKENI. With V trimmed by 0 bases and J by 10 bases, 13 bases remained unmatched. The CDR3 runs to 17 residues. CDR3 in amino acids: CASSPPSGTSRLEEQFF. The CDR3 DNA follows: TGTGCCAGCTCACCACCCTCCGGGACTAGCCGGCTCGAGGAGCAGTTCTTC. Full variable domain (remainder filled in from reference TRBV18 and TRBJ2-1): NAGVMQNPRHLVRRRGQEARLRCSPMKGHSHVYWYRQLPEEGLKFMVYLQKENIIDESGMPKERFSAEFPKEGPSILRIQQVVRGDSAAYFCASSPPSGTSRLEEQFFGPGTRLTVL.

This clone occurred once. The CDR3 DNA sequence: TGCGCCAGCAGCCAAGATCTTAGCTCCTATAATTCACCCCTCCACTTT. This encodes CASSQDLSSYNSPLHF. The chain employs TRBV4-3 and TRBJ1-6; D is ambiguous. Deletions cut 0 bases from V and 0 bases from J, with 6 bases between. The CDR3 consists of 16 residues. Looked up from germline, CDR1 is LGHNA and CDR2 is YSLEER.

V is TRBV2 and J is TRBJ1-5; D remains ambiguous. V lost 3 bases and J 0 bases, leaving 12 bases between the germline ends. Germline CDR1 is SNHLY and CDR2 is FYNNEI. CDR3 length: 16 residues. The chain's CDR3 is CASSDGSEYSNQPQHF. CDR3 sequence (DNA): TGTGCCAGCAGTGATGGCAGCGAATATAGCAATCAGCCCCAGCATTTT. Variable domain in full (rest from reference TRBV2 and TRBJ1-5): EPEVTQTPSHQVTQMGQEVILRCVPISNHLYFYWYRQILGQKVEFLVSFYNNEISEKSEIFDDQFSVERPDGSNFTLKIRSTKLEDSAMYFCASSDGSEYSNQPQHFGDGTRLSIL.

The table lists this clone with a count of one. This sequence joins TRBV20-1 and TRBJ2-7, with TRBD2 matching over 7 bases. J lost 2 bases, V lost 7 bases, and 2 bases had no gene match. The CDR3 is 11 residues long. Per germline, CDR1 DFQATT and CDR2 SNEGSKA (reference sequence). The CDR3 sequence is CSVAGAYEQYF. The CDR3, as DNA: TGCAGTGTGGCGGGGGCCTACGAGCAGTACTTC.

As regards this clone: At one of its ends the junction is not consistent with the germline gene, which may arise from a read error. This chain joins TRBV6-5 and TRBJ2-2; 9 nucleotides match TRBD2. Germline CDR1 is MNHEY and CDR2 is SVGAGI. The CDR3 totals 14 residues. The CDR3 region is CASKASGNPGELFF. DNA for the CDR3: TGTGCCAGCAAAGCTAGCGGGAACCCCGGGGAGCTGTTTTTT.

In DNA form, the CDR3 reads TGCGCCAGCAGCCGGGGACTAGCGGAGCCCAATGAGCAGTTCTTC. This translates into CASSRGLAEPNEQFF. The chain is built from TRBV5-1 and TRBJ2-1, with 11 bases identical to TRBD2. Trimming cost V 4 bases and J 6 bases; bases outside gene matches: 6. The CDR3 runs 15 residues. CDR1 SGHRS and CDR2 YFSETQ come from the germline V gene.

This clone occurred a few times. The rearrangement links TRBV5-1 to TRBJ2-7, with 7 positions matching TRBD2. Trimming removed 0 bases from V and 2 bases from J; junction bases left unmatched: 8. The length of the CDR3 is 16 residues. Germline loops: CDR1 SGHRS, CDR2 YFSETQ. In DNA, the CDR3 is TGCGCCAGCAGCTTGGGGCTAAGCGGGACCCCCTACGAGCAGTACTTC. Translated, it gives CASSLGLSGTPYEQYF.

Notes on this clone: One junction end disagrees with the germline gene, perhaps due to a read error. CDR3 residues: CASSLGTGFSHEQYF. CDR3 nucleotide sequence: TGTGCCAGCAGCTTAGGGACAGGGTTCTCCCACGAGCAGTACTTC. The V and J genes are TRBV11-3 and TRBJ2-7, with 8 bases identical to TRBD1. There are 15 residues in the CDR3. From germline, CDR1 is SGHNT and CDR2 YENEEA.

The chain has TRBV28 and TRBJ1-5; the match to TRBD1 covers 7 bases. Germline CDR1 MDHEN, CDR2 SYDVKM. The CDR3 extends over 14 amino acids. V shed 6 bases and J 9 bases; nucleotides not matched to a gene: 11. CDR3 bases: TGTGCCAGCAGAATCCGGGACAGAGATCTGCCCCAGCATTTT. Encoded protein: CASRIRDRDLPQHF.

CDR3 nucleotide sequence: TGTGCCTGCCAGGGGTTTGAAAAACTGTTTTTT. The encoded protein is CACQGFEKLFF. This chain uses TRBV28 with TRBJ1-4; tentatively, D is TRBD1 (6 bases). This CDR3 has 11 amino acids. Trimming left V 11 bases short and J 7 bases short, with 11 bases between. Germline V gives CDR1 MDHEN, CDR2 SYDVKM.

Ten or more counts support this clone. The CDR3 DNA follows: TGTGCCAGCAGTGAATGGACAGGGGGCCTCTATAATTCACCCCTCCACTTT. It specifies CASSEWTGGLYNSPLHF. The J gene is TRBJ1-6, the V gene TRBV25-1; 11 positions agree with TRBD1. Per the germline V gene, CDR1 is MGHDK and CDR2 is SYGVNS. V was pared by 1 base and J by 3 bases, with 2 bases of the junction left unmatched. CDR3 length: 17 residues. The variable domain in full, with the rest retrieved from reference TRBV25-1 and TRBJ1-6, is EADIYQTPRYLVIGTGKKITLECSQTMGHDKMYWYQQDPGMELHLIHYSYGVNSTEKGDLSSESTVSRIRTEHFPLTLESARPSHTSQYLCASSEWTGGLYNSPLHFGNGTRLTVT.

V usage is TRBV9 and J usage is TRBJ2-5, with D perhaps TRBD2 (5 bases). V dropped 2 bases and J dropped 2 bases, with 10 bases sitting between them. The CDR3 is made up of 14 amino acids. Per the germline V gene, CDR1 is SGDLS and CDR2 is YYNGEE. The CDR3 region is CASSVSSGQETQYF. The CDR3 DNA sequence: TGTGCCAGCAGCGTCTCGAGCGGTCAAGAGACCCAGTACTTC.